Below are 8 T cell receptor beta chains sequenced from a single sample in a study of blood T cell repertoires in COVID-19. The repertoire was sequenced with immunoSEQ multiplex PCR; TCRdb's copy has only in-frame clones and lacks some. Here the sample spans about 86,000 clones, roughly 84% being singletons. Sequencing was performed on peripheral blood. The origin of the receptors is a woman at least 80 years old with active or convalescent COVID-19.

CDR3 loop: CASSQSTGADQPQHF. As DNA, the CDR3 is TGTGCCAGCAGTCAATCGACAGGGGCGGATCAGCCCCAGCATTTT. The chain recombines TRBV6-2 or TRBV6-3 with TRBJ1-5; 8 bases are shared with TRBD1. Trimming removed 5 bases from V and 5 bases from J; junction bases left unmatched: 8. In germline, CDR1 is MNHEY, CDR2 SVGEGT. The CDR3 is made up of 15 amino acids.

The chain uses TRBV12-2 and TRBJ1-4; whether TRBD1, the table's D call, matches the DNA was not checked. TRBV12-2 constitutes a pseudogene. This CDR3 has 16 amino acids. The CDR3 protein is CASRSTDRRRGEKLFF. The CDR3 nucleotides are TGTGCAAGTCGCTCCACAGACAGACGACGAGGTGAAAAACTGTTTTTT.

This chain connects TRBV20-1 to TRBJ2-3, with 12 nucleotides matching TRBD2. CDR3 length: 15 amino acids. V shed 3 bases, J shed 6 bases, and the junction held 7 bases outside the gene matches. Germline V gene sequence: CDR1 DFQATT, CDR2 SNEGSKA (reference sequence). In DNA form, the CDR3 reads TGCAGTGCTAGTTTGGGACTAGCGGGTTTTGATACGCAGTATTTT. Its translation: CSASLGLAGFDTQYF.

V gene TRBV27 combines with J gene TRBJ2-1; tentative D call: TRBD1 (6 bases). CDR1 and CDR2 (germline): MNHEY, SMNVEV (reference sequence). The CDR3 is 16 amino acids. V was cut by 5 bases and J by 3 bases, with 17 bases left in between. The CDR3 is CASSPTRRGGYNEQFF. Here the CDR3 DNA reads TGTGCCAGCAGTCCCACCCGCAGAGGGGGCTACAATGAGCAGTTCTTC.

The rearrangement uses TRBV30 and TRBJ2-2, with TRBD1 identical over 9 bases. V dropped 3 bases and J dropped 1; count of bases not matched to a gene: 9. Germline loops: CDR1 GTSNPN, CDR2 SVGIG (reference sequence). The CDR3 has 17 residues. CDR3 residues: CAWRASGTGRNTGELFF. Here the CDR3 DNA reads TGTGCCTGGAGAGCGTCCGGGACAGGGAGGAACACCGGGGAGCTGTTTTTT.

The chain employs TRBV7-9 and TRBJ2-7; TRBD2 aligns across 11 bases. V shed 1 base, J shed 5 bases, and the junction held 7 bases outside the gene matches. Germline lookup yields CDR1 SEHNR and CDR2 FQNEAQ (reference sequence). The CDR3 totals 16 residues. Here the CDR3 reads CASSLVSGRESDEQYF. The CDR3, as DNA: TGTGCCAGCAGCTTAGTTAGCGGGAGGGAATCGGACGAGCAGTACTTC.

This chain uses TRBV10-2 with TRBJ2-1; 9 bases fit TRBD2. The germline gives CDR1 WSHSY, CDR2 SAAADI. The CDR3 is made up of 15 amino acids. V lost 2 bases and J lost 7; bases outside the gene matches: 6. CDR3 nucleotides: TGCGCCAGCAGTGAGGTAGCGGGAGTTTGGAATGAGCAGTTCTTC. Its protein is CASSEVAGVWNEQFF.

This clone occurred a few times. The chain combines TRBV3-1 (or the pseudogene TRBV3-2) with TRBJ1-6; tentative D call: TRBD1 (5 bases). The CDR3 is made up of 15 amino acids. Germline loops: CDR1 LGHDT, CDR2 YNNKEL (reference sequence). Trimming took 4 bases from V and 7 from J, leaving 14 bases between them. The CDR3 DNA reads as TGTGCCAGCAGCCCTCGCGGGGGGGAGAATTCACCCCTCCACTTT. It specifies CASSPRGGENSPLHF.